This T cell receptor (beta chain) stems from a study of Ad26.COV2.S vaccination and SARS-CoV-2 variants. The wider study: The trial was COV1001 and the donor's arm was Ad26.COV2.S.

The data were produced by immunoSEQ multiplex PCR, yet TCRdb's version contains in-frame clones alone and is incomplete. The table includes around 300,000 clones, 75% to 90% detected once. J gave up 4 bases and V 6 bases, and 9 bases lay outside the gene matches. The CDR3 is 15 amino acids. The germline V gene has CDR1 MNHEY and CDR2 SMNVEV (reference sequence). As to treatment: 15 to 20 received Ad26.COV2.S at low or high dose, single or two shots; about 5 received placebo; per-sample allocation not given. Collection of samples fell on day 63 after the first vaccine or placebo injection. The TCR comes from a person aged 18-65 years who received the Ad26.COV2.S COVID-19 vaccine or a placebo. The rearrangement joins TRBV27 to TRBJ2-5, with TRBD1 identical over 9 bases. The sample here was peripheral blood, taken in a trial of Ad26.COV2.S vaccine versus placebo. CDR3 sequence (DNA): TGTGCCAGCAGCCGGGACAGGGTACGAGGAGAGACCCAGTACTTC. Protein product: CASSRDRVRGETQYF.